These 6 T cell receptor beta chains originate from one sample sequenced in a study of vaccination effects on CD4 cells after COVID-19. Subsequent to roughly 9 days of culture, CD4+ T cells were isolated. Either the BNT162b2 or mRNA-1273 vaccine was given to participants in two doses. What these receptors recognize is not known. The assay was immunoSEQ multiplex PCR, and TCRdb's table has in-frame clones only and misses some. This sample has approximately 30,000 clones, with around 70% found just once. This sample comprised CD4+ T cells from PBMCs cultured without peptide, obtained after COVID-19 vaccination. The receptors here all came from a human donor who received a COVID-19 vaccine.

The CDR3 sequence is CASSQGRAPSEPLHF. The CDR3 DNA reads as TGCGCCAGCAGCCAAGGTCGGGCCCCTAGTGAACCCCTCCACTTT. The J gene is TRBJ1-6, the V gene TRBV4-1; D not resolved. Trimming took off 1 base at V and 12 bases at J, with 16 bases between the two ends. The CDR3 sequence is 15 residues long. CDR1 MGHRA and CDR2 YSYEKL come from the germline V gene.

This chain links TRBV24-1 with TRBJ2-5; D not resolved. CDR3 length equals 14 residues. The V end lost 3 bases, the J end lost 2 bases, and 9 bases lay between the germline ends. Germline V gene lookup returns CDR1 KGHDR and CDR2 SFDVKD. The CDR3 here is CATSDIGSQETQYF. The CDR3 nucleotides are TGTGCCACCAGTGATATAGGGTCACAAGAGACCCAGTACTTC.

The J gene is TRBJ1-3, the V gene TRBV7-2, with D unresolved. Germline CDR1 SGHTA, CDR2 FQGNSA. The CDR3 spans 12 residues. Trimming shortened V by 3 bases and J by 5 bases, and 5 bases separated the two germline ends. CDR3 DNA sequence: TGTGCCAGCAGCTTCAACAGAAACACCATATATTTT. Encoded protein: CASSFNRNTIYF.

As to this clone: An end of the junction does not agree with germline; a read error may underlie this. This chain links TRBV7-2 with TRBJ2-3, with D perhaps matching TRBD2 (7 bases). The CDR3 loop spans 17 amino acids. Germline-derived CDR1 and CDR2 are SGHTA and FQGNSA. This CDR3 is CASSPLASGAGAFQRRF. CDR3 sequence (DNA): TGTGCCAGCAGCCCACTAGCCTCCGGGGCGGGGGCCTTCCAACGTCGTTTT.

CDR3 protein: CASSLRLAPPGELFF. CDR3 bases: TGCGCCAGCAGCTTGCGACTAGCGCCCCCCGGGGAGCTGTTTTTT. The chain carries TRBV5-1 and TRBJ2-2; 8 bases are shared with TRBD2. The CDR3 spans 15 residues. V lost 1 base, J lost 6 bases, and 5 bases stayed unmatched. Germline-derived CDR1 and CDR2 are SGHRS and YFSETQ.

The table lists this clone with a few counts. The chain has TRBV1 and TRBJ2-2; the DNA was not used to check the table's D call, TRBD2. TRBV1 is shown as a pseudogene. The CDR3 is made up of 18 amino acids. In nucleotides, the CDR3 is TGCACCAGCAGCCGAACGGGACTAGCGGGGGACCTCACCGGGGAGCTGTTTTTT. This codes for CTSSRTGLAGDLTGELFF.